Below, one T cell receptor (beta chain) is given with its context. Its antigen remains unidentified. CDR1 and CDR2 (germline): MGHRA, YSYEKL. CDR3 length: 17 amino acids. The V segment lost 1 base and the J segment 3 bases; nucleotides outside the gene matches: 9. This sample was included in a study of graft-versus-host responses after intestinal transplantation. General study results and limits: There was an association between peak levels of circulating GvH clones and early post-transplant HvG declines.

The method was immunoSEQ multiplex PCR; TCRdb's version includes in-frame clones alone and lacks a portion of them. The table has about 130,000 clones, over 90% seen once; the top ten hold about 0.2%. The sequences come from unstimulated CD4+ T cells sorted from spleen or lymph node cells, collected before intestinal transplant. This sequence was found in a human donor who received an intestinal transplant. This chain connects TRBV4-1 to TRBJ1-1, with 9 bases aligning to TRBD1. This CDR3 is CASSQVISWTGDTEAFF. The CDR3 nucleotides are TGCGCCAGCAGCCAAGTTATATCCTGGACAGGGGACACTGAAGCTTTCTTT.